A single sample gave rise to the 23 T cell receptor beta chains below, sequenced in a study of cytotoxic CD8 clonotypes in ibrutinib-treated CLL. The data were produced by immunoSEQ multiplex PCR, yet TCRdb's version contains in-frame clones alone and is incomplete. Counted here are roughly 220,000 clones, over 65% occurring once; the ten biggest clones make up roughly 6.4%. The sequencing here drew on PBMCs, taken after 12 months of ibrutinib treatment. The receptors stem from a human donor with chronic lymphocytic leukemia.

This clone was detected only a few times. The chain links TRBV27 to TRBJ1-1, with 10 bases identical to TRBD1. The CDR3 loop spans 17 amino acids. Germline lookup yields CDR1 MNHEY and CDR2 SMNVEV (reference sequence). The ends lost 6 bases at V and 4 bases at J; junction bases unmatched: 14. CDR3 residues: CASRAQGQGSGGTEAFF. The CDR3 DNA is TGTGCCAGCAGGGCCCAGGGACAGGGGAGCGGTGGCACTGAAGCTTTCTTT.

CDR3 DNA sequence: TGTGCCAGCAGCTCCTTCCGCGGCAGGGGCACCGGGGAGCTGTTTTTT. Protein: CASSSFRGRGTGELFF. This rearrangement joins TRBV7-6 to TRBJ2-2; perhaps TRBD1 as D (6 bases). The germline V and J ends were trimmed by 4 bases and 4 bases, with 16 bases remaining between them. The CDR3 is 16 residues long. CDR1 and CDR2 (germline): SGHVS, FNYEAQ.

This chain links TRBV7-9 with TRBJ2-7; D gene unclear. The CDR3 has 16 residues. Deletions cut 1 base from V and 2 bases from J, with 15 bases between. Germline V gene sequence: CDR1 SEHNR, CDR2 FQNEAQ (reference sequence). Here the CDR3 reads CASSLGFPINTYEQYF. CDR3 bases: TGTGCCAGCAGCTTAGGATTCCCTATAAACACCTACGAGCAGTACTTC.

This clone appeared a single time. J is TRBJ2-1 and V is TRBV5-4; TRBD1 is a possible D gene (6 bases). This CDR3 spans 15 amino acids. V lost 0 bases, J lost 4 bases, and 11 bases lay in between. Germline CDR1 SGHNT, CDR2 YYREEE (reference sequence). The CDR3 sequence is CASSLGGGVYNEQFF. The CDR3 region has the DNA TGTGCCAGCAGCTTGGGTGGGGGCGTTTACAATGAGCAGTTCTTC.

The chain recombines TRBV30 with TRBJ2-7, with 8 bases fitting TRBD1. V shed 3 bases, J shed 0 bases, and the junction held 4 bases outside the gene matches. The CDR3 loop spans 14 amino acids. CDR1 is GTSNPN and CDR2 is SVGIG in the germline V gene (reference sequence). This CDR3 is CAWRAGTGSYEQYF. CDR3 DNA sequence: TGTGCCTGGAGAGCCGGGACAGGCTCCTACGAGCAGTACTTC.

The chain uses TRBV6-5 and TRBJ2-4; D unclear. The CDR3 has 14 amino acids. Deletions cut 6 bases from V and 8 bases from J, with 17 bases between. The germline gives CDR1 MNHEY, CDR2 SVGAGI. The CDR3 DNA sequence: TGTGCCAGCAGCCCAAGCCTCCAGTCGGACATTCAGTACTTC. This sequence encodes CASSPSLQSDIQYF.

The chain recombines TRBV7-9 with TRBJ1-1, with TRBD1 as a possible D gene (5 bases). Per the germline V gene, CDR1 is SEHNR and CDR2 is FQNEAQ (reference sequence). The CDR3 runs to 18 residues. V lost 2 bases and J 7 bases, leaving 26 bases between the germline ends. CDR3 region: CASSLFFVKKGWVGEAFF. CDR3 coding DNA: TGTGCCAGCAGCTTATTTTTTGTCAAAAAGGGGTGGGTCGGTGAAGCTTTCTTT.

This clone was seen a few times. The rearrangement joins TRBV27 to TRBJ2-7; 8 nucleotides align to TRBD2. The CDR3 loop spans 16 amino acids. In germline, CDR1 is MNHEY, CDR2 SMNVEV (reference sequence). The V and J ends lost 4 bases and 7 bases, in that order; junction bases with no gene match: 15. This chain's CDR3 is CASSSSPSGSLREQYF. The CDR3 DNA sequence: TGTGCCAGCAGTTCCTCCCCAAGCGGGAGTTTGAGGGAGCAGTACTTC.

V usage is TRBV5-1 and J usage is TRBJ1-2; possible D gene TRBD1, 6 bases. Germline CDR1 is SGHRS and CDR2 is YFSETQ. The CDR3 extends over 12 amino acids. Trimming took off 4 bases at V and 6 bases at J, with 10 bases between the two ends. The CDR3 DNA follows: TGCGCCAGCAGCAAACAGGGAAATGGCTACACCTTC. Translating it yields CASSKQGNGYTF.

V and J are TRBV7-9 and TRBJ2-1; TRBD1 is a possible D gene (6 bases). V was shortened by 6 bases and J by 7 bases, with 16 bases between the two germline ends. Per germline, CDR1 SEHNR and CDR2 FQNEAQ (reference sequence). There are 14 residues in the CDR3. DNA of the CDR3: TGTGCCAGCAGTCGAGCTACAGGGACAAATGAGCAGTTCTTC. The encoded protein is CASSRATGTNEQFF.

This rearrangement joins TRBV7-8 to TRBJ2-2, with D possibly called TRBD1 or TRBD2 (6 bases each). Between the trimmed V and J ends, which lost 5 bases and 0 bases, there was a span of 10 bases. There are 15 residues in the CDR3. Per germline, CDR1 SGHVS and CDR2 FQNEAQ. The CDR3 coding sequence is TGTGCCAGCAGCGCGGGACACGCGAACACCGGGGAGCTGTTTTTT. It codes for CASSAGHANTGELFF.

This clone was observed a handful of times. This chain uses TRBV6-5 with TRBJ1-2, with TRBD1 matching 7 bases. The CDR3 loop spans 12 amino acids. The junction had 2 bases not matched to a gene; V was cut back by 6 bases and J by 4 bases. Germline CDR1 is MNHEY and CDR2 is SVGAGI. CDR3 coding DNA: TGTGCCAGCAGGGACAGGCTCTATGGCTACACCTTC. It yields the protein CASRDRLYGYTF.

The chain's CDR3 is CASSSQGPDTEAFF. As DNA, the CDR3 is TGCGCCAGCAGCTCCCAGGGCCCCGACACTGAAGCTTTCTTT. The chain joins TRBV5-1 to TRBJ1-1, with a weak D call TRBD1 (5 bases). Trimming removed 3 bases from V and 3 bases from J, with 12 bases in between. The CDR3 spans 14 residues. Germline V gene sequence: CDR1 SGHRS, CDR2 YFSETQ.

The chain recombines TRBV30 with TRBJ1-3, with TRBD1 as a possible D gene (6 bases). The CDR3 is 19 amino acids. The V end lost 4 bases, the J end lost 3 bases, and 28 bases lay between the germline ends. CDR1 and CDR2 (germline): GTSNPN, SVGIG (reference sequence). CDR3 sequence reads: CAWIFTKGGRGPLGNTIYF. CDR3 nucleotide sequence: TGTGCCTGGATCTTCACCAAGGGGGGCAGGGGCCCACTTGGAAACACCATATATTTT.

This chain joins TRBV19 and TRBJ1-5; TRBD1 is a possible D gene (6 bases). Germline loops: CDR1 LNHDA, CDR2 SQIVND (reference sequence). Between the trimmed V and J ends, which lost 3 bases and 2 bases, there was a span of 14 bases. The CDR3 sequence is 16 residues long. CDR3 nucleotides: TGTGCCAGTAGTATGGTAGGGGGAAAACGCAATCAGCCCCAGCATTTT. This sequence encodes CASSMVGGKRNQPQHF.

This clone turned up a few times. The rearrangement links TRBV5-1 to TRBJ2-1; unclear D gene. Trimming cost V 1 base and J 10 bases, with 6 bases left between them. CDR1 and CDR2 from the germline V gene are SGHRS and YFSETQ. The CDR3 is 11 amino acids. This CDR3 is CASSLSGEQFF. The CDR3, as DNA: TGCGCCAGCAGCTTGAGTGGGGAGCAGTTCTTC.

The rearrangement uses TRBV5-1 and TRBJ2-7; D might be TRBD1 (5 bases). The CDR3 sequence is 15 residues long. CDR1 and CDR2 (germline): SGHRS, YFSETQ. The germline V and J ends were trimmed by 0 bases and 6 bases, with 16 bases remaining between them. The CDR3 DNA sequence: TGCGCCAGCAGCTTGGATCTCCCAGGGCTAGGCGAGCAGTACTTC. Translating gives CASSLDLPGLGEQYF.

The chain has TRBV7-2 and TRBJ1-2; TRBD1 might be the D (6 bases). Germline values: CDR1 SGHTA, CDR2 FQGNSA. V was clipped by 7 bases and J by 8 bases, with 14 bases between them. The CDR3 is made up of 12 amino acids. CDR3 amino acids: CASNTQGRGYTF. In DNA form, the CDR3 reads TGTGCCAGCAACACACAGGGTCGAGGCTACACCTTC. Drawing the rest from reference TRBV7-2 and TRBJ1-2, the complete variable domain is GAGVSQSPSNKVTEKGKDVELRCDPISGHTALYWYRQSLGQGLEFLIYFQGNSAPDKSGLPSDRFSAERTGGSVSTLTIQRTQQEDSAVYLCASNTQGRGYTFGSGTRLTVV.

This chain connects TRBV27 to TRBJ1-3; TRBD1 agrees at 8 bases. The germline gives CDR1 MNHEY, CDR2 SMNVEV (reference sequence). Trimming took 5 bases from V and 4 from J; bases not matched to a gene: 7. This CDR3 has 15 residues. The CDR3 coding sequence is TGTGCCAGCAGTCTAACCAGGGGGCTCGGAAACACCATATATTTT. Its protein product is CASSLTRGLGNTIYF.

This chain links TRBV5-1 with TRBJ2-1, with 7 bases fitting TRBD2. Trimming at V came to 2 bases and at J to 10 bases, leaving 12 bases not matched to a gene. CDR1 is SGHRS, CDR2 YFSETQ, per germline. There are 15 residues in the CDR3. Here the CDR3 DNA reads TGCGCCAGCAGCTTACCGGGACTACCCTATAAGGAGCAGTTCTTC. Translated, it gives CASSLPGLPYKEQFF.

The V and J genes are TRBV11-3 and TRBJ1-2; D is unresolved. CDR3 length equals 12 residues. Trimming took 0 bases from V and 7 from J, leaving 6 bases between them. Germline CDR1 and CDR2: SGHNT and YENEEA. CDR3 sequence (DNA): TGTGCCAGCAGCTTAGATGGGGTTGGCTACACCTTC. Translating it yields CASSLDGVGYTF.

The chain joins TRBV7-9 to TRBJ2-7, with unresolved D. Germline loops: CDR1 SEHNR, CDR2 FQNEAQ (reference sequence). The CDR3 loop spans 12 amino acids. Trimming took off 5 bases at V and 3 bases at J, with 8 bases between the two ends. The DNA of the CDR3 is TGTGCCAGCAGCCCGGGCTTCTACGAGCAGTACTTC. Its protein is CASSPGFYEQYF.

The chain links TRBV11-2 to TRBJ2-1; D is uncertain. The CDR3 has 14 amino acids. Trimming took 3 bases from V and 12 from J, leaving 18 bases between them. Germline V gives CDR1 SGHAT, CDR2 FQNNGV. CDR3 sequence reads: CASSFVLGGPGQFF. CDR3 sequence (DNA): TGTGCCAGCAGCTTTGTATTAGGTGGTCCAGGGCAGTTCTTC. Based on the CDR3 plus reference TRBV11-2 and TRBJ2-1, the full variable domain is EAGVAQSPRYKIIEKRQSVAFWCNPISGHATLYWYQQILGQGPKLLIQFQNNGVVDDSQLPKDRFSAERLKGVDSTLKIQPAKLEDSAVYLCASSFVLGGPGQFFGPGTRLTVL.